The clone carrying this T cell receptor (beta chain) was found a few times. Its specificity is not known. The sample originates from a study of T-cell memory formation after mild COVID-19. Overall study findings and caveats: Those CD4+ clones that contracted were mainly in CM and EM (CD8+ ones in EMRA).

Using constant-segment primers, 5'RACE produced TCR alpha and TCR beta cDNA libraries carrying sample barcodes and UMIs. TCRdb redid the calling of the 5' RACE reads with MiXCR, one entry per CDR3 protein. The table shows around 310,000 distinct CDR3 sequences, with about 20% occurring only once. This CDR3 has 16 residues. Trimming took 2 bases from V and 3 from J, leaving 17 bases between them. The germline V gene encodes CDR1 MNHEY and CDR2 SVGEGT. The chain has TRBV6-2 or TRBV6-3 and TRBJ2-7; D is undetermined. Sequencing input: PBMCs or a T cell subset sorted from them (not recorded which). This clonotype was sampled from a man aged 18 to 30 who had mild COVID-19 (a few samples of this study predate the infection). Cell type and time point are not known. The DNA for the CDR3 is TGTGCCAGCAGTTACCACGCCGACTGGTCTAACTACGAGCAGTACTTC. Its translation is CASSYHADWSNYEQYF.